The 17 T cell receptor beta chains given below trace back to one sample, sequenced in a study of blood T cell repertoires in COVID-19. The method was immunoSEQ multiplex PCR; TCRdb's version includes in-frame clones alone and lacks a portion of them. The sample has over 150,000 clones; about 86% are singletons. The material sequenced was peripheral blood. The receptors stem from a woman between 65 and 79 years old with COVID-19, enrolled during active disease.

This chain uses TRBV21-1 with TRBJ1-5; the listed D gene, TRBD1, was not tested against the DNA. TRBV21-1 is described as a pseudogene. CDR3 length: 16 residues. CDR3 residues: CASSKLIGQGGQPQHF. CDR3 in DNA: TGTGCCAGCAGCAAACTCATCGGACAGGGTGGTCAGCCCCAGCATTTT.

The chain couples TRBV6-1 to TRBJ2-7, with 15 bases identical to TRBD2. The V and J ends lost 1 base and 0 bases, in that order; junction bases with no gene match: 4. The CDR3 is made up of 18 amino acids. Germline CDR1 MNHNS, CDR2 SASEGT. The CDR3 sequence is CASSEGTSGRGLSYEQYF. The CDR3 bases are TGTGCCAGCAGTGAAGGGACTAGCGGGAGGGGCCTCTCCTACGAGCAGTACTTC.

This chain uses TRBV11-3 with TRBJ2-1; 7 bases line up with TRBD1. CDR3 length: 17 residues. V lost 0 bases, J lost 10 bases, and 15 bases stayed unmatched. From germline, CDR1 is SGHNT and CDR2 YENEEA. The CDR3 DNA sequence: TGTGCCAGCAGCTTAGATCTGAACAGGGGCGCCTTCGGGGAGCAGTTCTTC. It codes for CASSLDLNRGAFGEQFF.

The genes are TRBV14 and TRBJ1-2; no definite D call. The CDR3 is 13 residues long. V was cut by 1 base and J by 6 bases, with 9 bases left in between. Germline CDR1 SGHDN, CDR2 FVKESK. The CDR3 loop is CASSQVLGDGYTF. CDR3 in DNA: TGTGCCAGCAGCCAAGTATTGGGAGATGGCTACACCTTC.

The chain combines TRBV3-1 (or the pseudogene TRBV3-2) with TRBJ2-7; 7 positions agree with TRBD2. The CDR3 spans 16 residues. V shed 1 base, J shed 7 bases, and the junction held 13 bases outside the gene matches. The germline gives CDR1 LGHDT, CDR2 YNNKEL (reference sequence). CDR3 in amino acids: CASSQASGVGPGEQYF. The CDR3 nucleotides read TGTGCCAGCAGCCAAGCTAGCGGAGTGGGGCCGGGGGAGCAGTACTTC.

This sequence joins TRBV9 and TRBJ2-7; 8 nucleotides match TRBD2. Germline V gene lookup returns CDR1 SGDLS and CDR2 YYNGEE. CDR3 length: 16 amino acids. The ends lost 3 bases at V and 4 bases at J; junction bases unmatched: 12. CDR3 DNA: TGTGCCAGCAGCGCAGCAGGAATAAGCGGGAGTTACGAGCAGTACTTC. It encodes CASSAAGISGSYEQYF.

This chain joins TRBV7-6 and TRBJ2-3; D uncertain. CDR1 and CDR2 from the germline V gene are SGHVS and FNYEAQ. CDR3 length equals 16 residues. Trimming left V 5 bases short and J 6 bases short, with 21 bases between. CDR3 bases: TGTGCCAGCAGCCGAGGTGGTGGTCCTAGTCTGGATACGCAGTATTTT. Its translation is CASSRGGGPSLDTQYF.

The chain couples TRBV30 to TRBJ1-6; 7 bases agree with TRBD1. Looked up from germline, CDR1 is GTSNPN and CDR2 is SVGIG (reference sequence). Losses at the gene ends were 3 bases for V and 7 bases for J; bases not matched to a gene: 6. The CDR3 covers 14 residues. CDR3: CAWSHGTENSPLHF. The CDR3 DNA is TGTGCCTGGAGCCACGGGACAGAAAATTCACCCCTCCACTTT.

The rearrangement joins TRBV28 to TRBJ1-6; unclear D gene. CDR1 is MDHEN, CDR2 SYDVKM, per germline. V was cut by 2 bases and J by 2 bases, with 10 bases left in between. This CDR3 contains 16 residues. For the CDR3, the DNA is TGTGCCAGCAGTTTAGGAGTAGGTACCTATAATTCACCCCTCCACTTT. Its translation: CASSLGVGTYNSPLHF. Full variable domain (outside the CDR3, taken from reference TRBV28 and TRBJ1-6): DVKVTQSSRYLVKRTGEKVFLECVQDMDHENMFWYRQDPGLGLRLIYFSYDVKMKEKGDIPEGYSVSREKKERFSLILESASTNQTSMYLCASSLGVGTYNSPLHFGNGTRLTVT.

Only one count was recorded for this clone. The chain employs TRBV11-3 and TRBJ1-6; D uncertain. Trimming pared 2 bases from V and 10 bases from J, leaving 9 bases between. CDR3 length: 13 amino acids. In germline, CDR1 is SGHNT, CDR2 YENEEA. CDR3 residues: CASSLNQVSPLHF. The CDR3 DNA follows: TGTGCCAGCAGCTTAAACCAGGTATCACCCCTCCACTTT. The whole variable domain, remainder taken from reference TRBV11-3 and TRBJ1-6, is EAGVVQSPRYKIIEKKQPVAFWCNPISGHNTLYWYLQNLGQGPELLIRYENEEAVDDSQLPKDRFSAERLKGVDSTLKIQPAELGDSAVYLCASSLNQVSPLHFGNGTRLTVT.

The chain links TRBV15 to TRBJ2-1, with a weak D call TRBD2 (6 bases). The CDR3 sequence is 16 residues long. Germline assignment: CDR1 LNHNV and CDR2 YYDKDF (reference sequence). The ends were cut back, 3 bases at V and 0 bases at J, with 12 bases in the middle. In DNA form, the CDR3 reads TGTGCCACCAGCAGTACGGGGAGGAGCTCCTACAATGAGCAGTTCTTC. The encoded protein is CATSSTGRSSYNEQFF.

The chain combines TRBV18 with TRBJ1-1; D unresolved. The CDR3 consists of 14 residues. Looked up from germline, CDR1 is KGHSH and CDR2 is LQKENI. Trimming removed 6 bases at V and 0 bases at J, with 11 bases between. CDR3 bases: TGTGCCAGCTCCGAGGGCAGGATGAACACTGAAGCTTTCTTT. Amino acid sequence: CASSEGRMNTEAFF.

In this sample, this clone turned up once. The CDR3 is CASSLTGENYGYTF. CDR3 DNA: TGTGCCAGCAGTTTGACAGGCGAAAACTATGGCTACACCTTC. The chain has TRBV28 and TRBJ1-2, with D perhaps TRBD1 (6 bases). This CDR3 has 14 residues. The V end was cut by 3 bases, the J end by 2 bases, with 10 bases between. CDR1 is MDHEN and CDR2 is SYDVKM in the germline V gene.

The rearrangement links TRBV27 to TRBJ2-1; 10 bases agree with TRBD2. The CDR3 has 16 amino acids. Trimming cost V 3 bases and J 3 bases; bases outside gene matches: 5. CDR1 MNHEY and CDR2 SMNVEV come from the germline V gene (reference sequence). The CDR3 is CASSLVRTSGYNEQFF. The DNA for the CDR3 is TGTGCCAGCAGTTTGGTCCGGACTAGCGGCTACAATGAGCAGTTCTTC.

The V call is TRBV7-2, the J call TRBJ1-2, with 8 positions matching TRBD1. This CDR3 has 13 amino acids. The trim removed 5 bases at V and 4 bases at J, leaving 3 bases unmatched. The germline V gene has CDR1 SGHTA and CDR2 FQGNSA. The CDR3 DNA is TGTGCCAGCAGCAGAGGACAGGGCTATGGCTACACCTTC. Protein: CASSRGQGYGYTF.

The CDR3 reads CASRLPTGDQPQHF. CDR3 coding DNA: TGTGCAAGTCGCCTACCGACAGGTGACCAGCCCCAGCATTTT. This chain uses TRBV12-2 with TRBJ1-5; TRBD1 is the table's D call and was not checked against the DNA. TRBV12-2 is a documented pseudogene. CDR3 length: 14 residues.

This sequence joins TRBV19 and TRBJ1-6, with 7 bases matching TRBD1. Germline V lookup: CDR1 LNHDA, CDR2 SQIVND (reference sequence). V gave up 0 bases and J gave up 16 bases; unmatched junction bases: 9. The CDR3 sequence is 14 residues long. In DNA, the CDR3 is TGTGCCAGTAGTATAGATCGGACAGGAGACGGTCTCCACTTT. This encodes CASSIDRTGDGLHF. The variable domain in full, with the rest retrieved from reference TRBV19 and TRBJ1-6, is DGGITQSPKYLFRKEGQNVTLSCEQNLNHDAMYWYRQDPGQGLRLIYYSQIVNDFQKGDIAEGYSVSREKKESFPLTVTSAQKNPTAFYLCASSIDRTGDGLHFGNGTRLTVT.